This is a list of T cell receptor beta chains from one sample in a study of blood T cell repertoires in COVID-19. Sequencing used immunoSEQ multiplex PCR; TCRdb keeps in-frame clones, though not all of them. The sample records 300,000 to 400,000 clones, 85% being singletons. The source material was PBMCs or T cells enriched from blood (not recorded which). These receptors all stem from a woman aged 30 to 39 who had been exposed to COVID-19. Each CDR3 is given with its conserved first and last residue. The size entry is marked missing in some rows and otherwise reads once, few, many or a size class.

V,J,size,CDR3
TRBV15,TRBJ2-3,NA,CATSKRHTREMGTDTQYF
TRBV30,TRBJ1-2,few,CAIGGNYGYTF
TRBV15,TRBJ2-7,NA,CATQPSGSSYEQYF
TRBV6-5,TRBJ1-2,NA,CASSYSPGSYGYTF
TRBV9,TRBJ2-1,NA,CASSPQGTGSYNEQFF
TRBV18,TRBJ1-2,NA,CASSLPGTGSLGYTF
TRBV9,TRBJ2-7,NA,CASCNRLAGTNEQYF
TRBV5-4,TRBJ2-2,NA,CASRSGPRQGSGGELFF
TRBV7-3,TRBJ2-2,NA,CASSPWGTGDTGELFF
TRBV5-4,TRBJ1-2,NA,CASSLERGDEGYTF
TRBV12-5,TRBJ2-1,once,CASGTTSGGFNEQFF
TRBV5-1,TRBJ1-2,NA,CASSLDQNYGYTF
TRBV27,TRBJ2-7,NA,CASSLAGGGLNEQYF
TRBV5-5,TRBJ2-5,NA,CASSTGFQETQYF
TRBV30,TRBJ2-7,NA,CAWSVDRAFVTYEQYF
TRBV28,TRBJ1-2,NA,CASRSGTGLVPNYGYTF
TRBV7-9,TRBJ1-1,NA,CASILARGPYTEAFF
TRBV29-1,TRBJ2-7,NA,CSVEAWDRVYEQYF
TRBV28,TRBJ1-1,NA,CASSSYRVVNTEAFF
TRBV30,TRBJ1-2,NA,CAWSAGRGLGYTF
TRBV19,TRBJ2-6,NA,CASSIGGRLGGANVLTF
TRBV30,TRBJ1-5,NA,CAWSEQGDQPQHF
TRBV5-1,TRBJ1-6,NA,CASSLDGGPLHF
TRBV6-5,TRBJ1-5,NA,CASRRQGRDNQPQHF
TRBV5-1,TRBJ2-5,once,CASSLETSGGQETQYF
TRBV20-1,TRBJ2-1,once,CSASFRDSRKRGGLGDEQFF
TRBV27,TRBJ2-7,NA,CASLVDSLHEQYF
TRBV5-4,TRBJ2-3,NA,CASSIAGVRTDTQYF
TRBV28,TRBJ2-3,NA,CASSPPGGGDYTDTQYF
TRBV2,TRBJ2-7,once,CASTQSPGQGRNEQYF
TRBV13,TRBJ1-1,NA,CASSTRQGAAFF
TRBV7-9,TRBJ1-4,once,CASRVQGSTNEKLFF
TRBV28,TRBJ2-2,NA,CASSYRGSRVGELFF
TRBV4-2,TRBJ1-2,NA,CASSQDGMTGDYGYTF
TRBV30,TRBJ2-1,NA,CARDNLHEQFF
TRBV7-2,TRBJ1-5,few,CASSQTGGTHQPQHF
TRBV6-5,TRBJ2-7,NA,CASGGGADYEQYF
TRBV10-3,TRBJ2-1,few,CAIRDGTSGQNEQFF
TRBV4-1,TRBJ1-2,few,CASSQEGQGYGYTF
TRBV27,TRBJ2-3,NA,CASSSLARTDTQYF
TRBV7-9,TRBJ2-3,NA,CASSPGTGGSTDTQYF
TRBV13,TRBJ2-1,NA,CASSSQTGNHNEQFF
TRBV3-1/TRBV3-2,TRBJ2-5,NA,CASSKQLAGGQETQYF
TRBV19,TRBJ1-3,NA,CASSSGGLVSSSGNTIYF
TRBV11-2,TRBJ2-7,NA,CASSLQATTYEQYF
TRBV5-1,TRBJ2-3,NA,CASSSERFSTDTQYF
TRBV5-4,TRBJ1-2,NA,CASSFRQAGSRYYGYTF
TRBV5-8,TRBJ2-3,NA,CASSLEGAGGGDTQYF
TRBV6-6,TRBJ1-2,NA,CASSSLFFYRYGYTF
TRBV30,TRBJ1-1,NA,CAWSTGLEAFF
TRBV30,TRBJ1-2,NA,CAWSRSGNYGYTF
TRBV6-2/TRBV6-3,TRBJ2-4,few,CASSSYSQQTGIKNIQYF
TRBV12-3/TRBV12-4,TRBJ2-2,once,CASRDRYTGELFF
TRBV10-3,TRBJ2-7,NA,CALQAGGEQYF
TRBV7-9,TRBJ2-7,few,CASSPGLAGERSYEQYF
TRBV3-1/TRBV3-2,TRBJ2-1,NA,CASSQDGRGGNEQFF
TRBV10-1,TRBJ1-5,NA,CASSGGPGDQPQHF